These T cell receptor beta chains were read from a single sample in a study of cytomegalovirus exposure and HLA in healthy donors. The protocol was immunoSEQ multiplex PCR, while the TCRdb copy is restricted to in-frame clones and leaves out a portion. In the table there are about 160,000 clones, roughly 80% of which are singletons. Specimen: PBMCs. The receptors come from a woman in her twenties or thirties in good health and CMV-seropositive. CDR3s include the opening cysteine and the closing phenylalanine or tryptophan. The order of the fields is clone size, J gene, D gene, V gene, CDR3 DNA, CDR3 protein. D genes are given only for firm matches. Rows may omit the clone size; those that give it use once, few, many or a size class.

clone size: few
J gene: TRBJ1-2
D gene: NA
V gene: TRBV6-6
CDR3 DNA: TGTGCCAGCAGTTACCCGCCGGCGGTCTCCAATGGCTACACCTTC
CDR3 protein: CASSYPPAVSNGYTF

clone size: NA
J gene: TRBJ1-1
D gene: NA
V gene: TRBV6-6
CDR3 DNA: TGTGCCAGCAGTTACTCTGGGGCGGACACTGAAGCTTTCTTT
CDR3 protein: CASSYSGADTEAFF

clone size: NA
J gene: TRBJ2-1
D gene: NA
V gene: TRBV7-2
CDR3 DNA: TGTGCCAGCAGCTCCAACAGGGTGATACAGTTCTTC
CDR3 protein: CASSSNRVIQFF

clone size: NA
J gene: TRBJ1-3
D gene: NA
V gene: TRBV6-1
CDR3 DNA: TGTGCCAGCAGTGAAGGGGGTTTTGCAGGGGATGGAAACACCATATATTTT
CDR3 protein: CASSEGGFAGDGNTIYF

clone size: NA
J gene: TRBJ2-2
D gene: TRBD2
V gene: TRBV7-3
CDR3 DNA: TGTGCCAGCAGCTTAAAAGCGGGGGGCGGTACCGGGGAGCTGTTTTTT
CDR3 protein: CASSLKAGGGTGELFF

clone size: once
J gene: TRBJ2-5
D gene: TRBD2
V gene: TRBV18
CDR3 DNA: TGTGCCAGCTCACGTCTAGCGGACCAAGAGACCCAGTACTTC
CDR3 protein: CASSRLADQETQYF

clone size: NA
J gene: TRBJ2-4
D gene: TRBD2
V gene: TRBV5-6
CDR3 DNA: TGTGCCAGCGGGCGAAATAAACTAGCGGGGGGGTGGGACATTCAGTACTTC
CDR3 protein: CASGRNKLAGGWDIQYF

clone size: once
J gene: TRBJ2-3
D gene: NA
V gene: TRBV13
CDR3 DNA: TGTGCCAGCAGCTTGGAAAGGGGCCTTACGCAGTATTTT
CDR3 protein: CASSLERGLTQYF

clone size: NA
J gene: TRBJ2-1
D gene: TRBD1
V gene: TRBV6-1
CDR3 DNA: TGTGCCAGCAGTTGGACAGGGGGTCATGAGCAGTTCTTC
CDR3 protein: CASSWTGGHEQFF

clone size: NA
J gene: TRBJ1-4
D gene: TRBD1
V gene: TRBV5-1
CDR3 DNA: TGCGCCAGCAGCTCTGGGACAGGGCTTATTGAAAAACTGTTTTTT
CDR3 protein: CASSSGTGLIEKLFF

clone size: NA
J gene: TRBJ2-7
D gene: TRBD1
V gene: TRBV28
CDR3 DNA: TGTGCCAGCAGGGGACAGCCACCTTTTGCCTCCTACGAGCAGTACTTC
CDR3 protein: CASRGQPPFASYEQYF

clone size: NA
J gene: TRBJ1-6
D gene: NA
V gene: TRBV28
CDR3 DNA: TGTGCCAGCAGTCGGGGAAAGGCGACCCTCCACTTT
CDR3 protein: CASSRGKATLHF

clone size: NA
J gene: TRBJ1-2
D gene: NA
V gene: TRBV13
CDR3 DNA: TGTGCCAGCAGCTTATCGGGTAACTATGGCTACACCTTC
CDR3 protein: CASSLSGNYGYTF

clone size: NA
J gene: TRBJ2-7
D gene: TRBD1
V gene: TRBV4-2
CDR3 DNA: TGTGCCAGCAGCCAAGCCGACAGGGGGCCTTCCTACGAGCAGTACTTC
CDR3 protein: CASSQADRGPSYEQYF

clone size: NA
J gene: TRBJ2-1
D gene: TRBD2
V gene: TRBV7-7
CDR3 DNA: TGTGCCAGCAGCTCATCTAGCGGGGGCGGTGAGCAGTTCTTC
CDR3 protein: CASSSSSGGGEQFF

clone size: NA
J gene: TRBJ2-2
D gene: NA
V gene: TRBV4-3
CDR3 DNA: TGCGCCAGCAGCCAACGCAGGATTCCCGGGGAGCTGTTTTTT
CDR3 protein: CASSQRRIPGELFF

clone size: once
J gene: TRBJ2-2
D gene: TRBD1
V gene: TRBV7-9
CDR3 DNA: TGTGCCAGCAGCTTAGCGGGCAGGGGGACCGGGGAGCTGTTTTTT
CDR3 protein: CASSLAGRGTGELFF

clone size: NA
J gene: TRBJ2-5
D gene: TRBD2
V gene: TRBV2
CDR3 DNA: TGTGCCATCCCGTCGAACTGGGGCCGGGAGGAGACCCACTACTTC
CDR3 protein: CAIPSNWGREETHYF

clone size: NA
J gene: TRBJ2-3
D gene: TRBD2
V gene: TRBV4-2
CDR3 DNA: TGTGCCAGCAGCCAAGGGTCTAGCGGGGGGGCCGCAGATACGCAGTATTTT
CDR3 protein: CASSQGSSGGAADTQYF

clone size: NA
J gene: TRBJ2-3
D gene: NA
V gene: TRBV19
CDR3 DNA: TGTGCCAGTAGAGACTTCACAGATACGCAGTATTTT
CDR3 protein: CASRDFTDTQYF

clone size: few
J gene: TRBJ1-2
D gene: TRBD1
V gene: TRBV10-2
CDR3 DNA: TGCGCCAGCAGCCGCGGGACAGCGAAATCCTATGGCTACACCTTC
CDR3 protein: CASSRGTAKSYGYTF

clone size: many
J gene: TRBJ1-1
D gene: TRBD1
V gene: TRBV7-9
CDR3 DNA: TGTGCCAGCAGCTTAGGGTGGGGAACAGGGGTGAACACTGAAGCTTTCTTT
CDR3 protein: CASSLGWGTGVNTEAFF

clone size: NA
J gene: TRBJ1-1
D gene: NA
V gene: TRBV27
CDR3 DNA: TGTGCCAGCAGTTTATCCAGATTGAACACTGAAGCTTTCTTT
CDR3 protein: CASSLSRLNTEAFF

clone size: NA
J gene: TRBJ2-5
D gene: TRBD2
V gene: TRBV13
CDR3 DNA: TGTGCCAGCAGCTTAAAGTCTAGCGGGGGTAAGACCCAGTACTTC
CDR3 protein: CASSLKSSGGKTQYF

clone size: NA
J gene: TRBJ2-7
D gene: NA
V gene: TRBV5-6
CDR3 DNA: TGTGCCAGCAGCTTGGAAAGGGACATCTCCTACGAGCAGTACTTC
CDR3 protein: CASSLERDISYEQYF

clone size: NA
J gene: TRBJ2-1
D gene: TRBD2
V gene: TRBV19
CDR3 DNA: TGTGCCAGTAGTAGACTAGCGGGGGGTTCTTACAATGAGCAGTTCTTC
CDR3 protein: CASSRLAGGSYNEQFF

clone size: few
J gene: TRBJ1-2
D gene: NA
V gene: TRBV21-1
CDR3 DNA: TGTGCCAGCAGCAATAGGGCAGGGCAGGATGGCTACACCTTC
CDR3 protein: CASSNRAGQDGYTF

clone size: NA
J gene: TRBJ1-2
D gene: TRBD1
V gene: TRBV19
CDR3 DNA: TGTGCCAGTAGTTCCGGGACAGGGTTCGATGGCTACACCTTC
CDR3 protein: CASSSGTGFDGYTF

clone size: NA
J gene: TRBJ2-3
D gene: NA
V gene: TRBV19
CDR3 DNA: TGTGCCAGTAGTCAACGGGGGTGGGGGAACACAGATACGCAGTATTTT
CDR3 protein: CASSQRGWGNTDTQYF

clone size: NA
J gene: TRBJ2-7
D gene: TRBD1
V gene: TRBV9
CDR3 DNA: TGTGCCAGCAGCGTAGGGGACAGGGGGCCCAGGGGCGAGCAGTACTTC
CDR3 protein: CASSVGDRGPRGEQYF

clone size: NA
J gene: TRBJ2-7
D gene: TRBD2
V gene: TRBV6-5
CDR3 DNA: TGTGCCAGCAAACTAGCGGGGGCCTACGAGCAGTACTTC
CDR3 protein: CASKLAGAYEQYF

clone size: once
J gene: TRBJ2-3
D gene: TRBD2
V gene: TRBV9
CDR3 DNA: TGTGCCAGCAGCCTGCGGGGGGGCGGCACAGATACGCAGTATTTT
CDR3 protein: CASSLRGGGTDTQYF

clone size: NA
J gene: TRBJ1-2
D gene: TRBD1
V gene: TRBV14
CDR3 DNA: TGTGCCAGCAGCGCCATTACAGGGGGCTACTATGGCTACACCTTC
CDR3 protein: CASSAITGGYYGYTF

clone size: NA
J gene: TRBJ2-5
D gene: NA
V gene: TRBV7-6
CDR3 DNA: TGTGCCAGCAGCTTAGCGGGGGGTATGGAGACCCAGTACTTC
CDR3 protein: CASSLAGGMETQYF

clone size: NA
J gene: TRBJ2-3
D gene: TRBD1
V gene: TRBV11-2
CDR3 DNA: TGTGCCAGCAGCTTAATCTCCGGGACAGGGTACGCAGATACGCAGTATTTT
CDR3 protein: CASSLISGTGYADTQYF

clone size: NA
J gene: TRBJ2-5
D gene: TRBD1
V gene: TRBV27
CDR3 DNA: TGTGCCAGCAGTTTTTCCCCGGGGACAGGGTTGTCGAAGACCCAGTACTTC
CDR3 protein: CASSFSPGTGLSKTQYF

clone size: NA
J gene: TRBJ2-7
D gene: TRBD2
V gene: TRBV6-6
CDR3 DNA: TGTGCCAGCAGTTTGGGCGGGGGTACCTACGAGCAGTACTTC
CDR3 protein: CASSLGGGTYEQYF

clone size: NA
J gene: TRBJ2-7
D gene: NA
V gene: TRBV9
CDR3 DNA: TGTGCCAGCAGCGTAGCCTCAGGGGATTCTTACGAGCAGTACTTC
CDR3 protein: CASSVASGDSYEQYF

clone size: NA
J gene: TRBJ1-1
D gene: NA
V gene: TRBV5-1
CDR3 DNA: TGCGCCAGCACTATAAGTCGGGGAAAGAACACTGAAGCTTTCTTT
CDR3 protein: CASTISRGKNTEAFF

clone size: NA
J gene: TRBJ1-1
D gene: NA
V gene: TRBV19
CDR3 DNA: TGTGCCAGTAGTATACACAGGGTCGACACTGAAGCTTTCTTT
CDR3 protein: CASSIHRVDTEAFF

clone size: NA
J gene: TRBJ2-3
D gene: TRBD1
V gene: TRBV15
CDR3 DNA: TGTGCCACCAGCAGAGGGGACAGGGTCGAAGATACGCAGTATTTT
CDR3 protein: CATSRGDRVEDTQYF

clone size: NA
J gene: TRBJ2-1
D gene: NA
V gene: TRBV5-1
CDR3 DNA: TGCGCCAGCAGCTTTTACTCCAGGTTATCCCCAAACAATGAGCAGTTCTTC
CDR3 protein: CASSFYSRLSPNNEQFF

clone size: NA
J gene: TRBJ1-4
D gene: TRBD1
V gene: TRBV7-9
CDR3 DNA: TGTTCCAGCAGCTTAGACAGGGGGCTCAGCGCAACTAATGAAAAACTGTTTTTT
CDR3 protein: CSSSLDRGLSATNEKLFF

clone size: NA
J gene: TRBJ1-2
D gene: TRBD1
V gene: TRBV6-6
CDR3 DNA: TGTGCCAGCAGGAAGGACAGGAGCTTCTATGGCTACACCTTC
CDR3 protein: CASRKDRSFYGYTF

clone size: NA
J gene: TRBJ2-7
D gene: NA
V gene: TRBV27
CDR3 DNA: TGTGCCAGCAGTCCGAGTTGGGCAGGGATAAGCTACGAGCAGTACTTC
CDR3 protein: CASSPSWAGISYEQYF

clone size: NA
J gene: TRBJ1-6
D gene: NA
V gene: TRBV6-6
CDR3 DNA: TGTGCCAGCAGTTCGGGGTCGGGCTCCTATAATTCACCCCTCCACTTT
CDR3 protein: CASSSGSGSYNSPLHF

clone size: NA
J gene: TRBJ2-2
D gene: NA
V gene: TRBV2
CDR3 DNA: TGTGCCAGCCGACAGAGGACATCGAACACCGGGGAGCTGTTTTTT
CDR3 protein: CASRQRTSNTGELFF

clone size: NA
J gene: TRBJ2-5
D gene: TRBD2
V gene: TRBV29-1
CDR3 DNA: TGCAGCGTTGAAAAGGGGTTAGAAGCGGGGTTCGGCGGGGAGACCCAGTACTTC
CDR3 protein: CSVEKGLEAGFGGETQYF

clone size: once
J gene: TRBJ1-2
D gene: NA
V gene: TRBV6-5
CDR3 DNA: TGTGCCATCAGGCGAGACAGTAACTATGGCTACACCTTC
CDR3 protein: CAIRRDSNYGYTF

clone size: NA
J gene: TRBJ1-2
D gene: NA
V gene: TRBV4-3
CDR3 DNA: TGCGCCAGCAACCACAAATGGACAGACAACTATGGCTACACCTTC
CDR3 protein: CASNHKWTDNYGYTF

clone size: NA
J gene: TRBJ1-2
D gene: NA
V gene: TRBV4-3
CDR3 DNA: TGCGCCAGCAGCCAAGATATCAGGTCCATCTATGGCTACACCTTC
CDR3 protein: CASSQDIRSIYGYTF

clone size: NA
J gene: TRBJ1-1
D gene: NA
V gene: TRBV12-2
CDR3 DNA: TGTGCAAGTCGCCCCCGTCCGGGATGGACAGTCACAAACACTGAAGCTTTCTTT
CDR3 protein: CASRPRPGWTVTNTEAFF

clone size: NA
J gene: TRBJ2-2
D gene: NA
V gene: TRBV7-2
CDR3 DNA: TGTGCCAGCAGCTTAGCGGGGGGAACCGGGGAGCTGTTTTTT
CDR3 protein: CASSLAGGTGELFF

clone size: NA
J gene: TRBJ1-2
D gene: TRBD1
V gene: TRBV6-5
CDR3 DNA: TGTGCCAGCAGCCGAGGACAGGGGGGTAACTATGGCTACACCTTC
CDR3 protein: CASSRGQGGNYGYTF

clone size: NA
J gene: TRBJ2-2
D gene: NA
V gene: TRBV11-2
CDR3 DNA: TGTGCCAGCAGCGAGATGGGCCGCTCTAGCCTTAACACCGGGGAGCTGTTTTTT
CDR3 protein: CASSEMGRSSLNTGELFF